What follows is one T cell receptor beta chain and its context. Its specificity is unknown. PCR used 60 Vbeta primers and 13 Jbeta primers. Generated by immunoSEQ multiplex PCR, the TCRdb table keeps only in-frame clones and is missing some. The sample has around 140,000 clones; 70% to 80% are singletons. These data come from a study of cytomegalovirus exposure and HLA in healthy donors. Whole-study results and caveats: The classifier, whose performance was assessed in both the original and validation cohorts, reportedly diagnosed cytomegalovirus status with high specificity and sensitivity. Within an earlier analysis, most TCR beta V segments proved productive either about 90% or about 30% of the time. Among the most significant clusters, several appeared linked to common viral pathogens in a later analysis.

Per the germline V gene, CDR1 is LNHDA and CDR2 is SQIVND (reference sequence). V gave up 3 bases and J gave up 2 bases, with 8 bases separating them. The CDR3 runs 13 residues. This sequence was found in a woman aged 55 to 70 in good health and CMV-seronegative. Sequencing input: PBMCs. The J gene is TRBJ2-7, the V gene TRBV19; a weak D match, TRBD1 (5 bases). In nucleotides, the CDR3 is TGTGCCAGTAGTATGGACACCACCTACGAGCAGTACTTC. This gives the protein CASSMDTTYEQYF.